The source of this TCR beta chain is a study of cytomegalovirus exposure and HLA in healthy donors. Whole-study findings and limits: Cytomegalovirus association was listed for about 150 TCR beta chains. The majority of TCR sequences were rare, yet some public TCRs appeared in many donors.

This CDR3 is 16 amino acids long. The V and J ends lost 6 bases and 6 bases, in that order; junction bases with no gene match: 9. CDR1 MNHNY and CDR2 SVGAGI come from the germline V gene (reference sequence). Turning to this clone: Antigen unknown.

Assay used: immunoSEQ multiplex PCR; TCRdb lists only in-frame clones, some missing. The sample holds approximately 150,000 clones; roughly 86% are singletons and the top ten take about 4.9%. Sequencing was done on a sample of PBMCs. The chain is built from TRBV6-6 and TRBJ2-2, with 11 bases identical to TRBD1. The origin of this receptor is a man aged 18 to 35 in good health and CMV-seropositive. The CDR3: CASRLMPGQGAGELFF. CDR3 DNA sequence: TGTGCCAGCAGACTTATGCCGGGACAGGGGGCCGGGGAGCTGTTTTTT.